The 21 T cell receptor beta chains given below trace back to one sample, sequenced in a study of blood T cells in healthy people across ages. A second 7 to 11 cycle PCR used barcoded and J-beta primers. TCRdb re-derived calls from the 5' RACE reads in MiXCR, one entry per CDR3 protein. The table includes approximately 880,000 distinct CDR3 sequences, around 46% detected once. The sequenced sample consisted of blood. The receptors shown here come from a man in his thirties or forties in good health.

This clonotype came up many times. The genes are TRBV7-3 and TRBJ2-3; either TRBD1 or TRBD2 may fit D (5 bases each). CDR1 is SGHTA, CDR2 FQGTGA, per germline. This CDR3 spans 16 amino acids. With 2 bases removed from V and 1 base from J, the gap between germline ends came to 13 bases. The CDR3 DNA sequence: TGTGCCAGCAGCTTAGGCAGGGACCGTGGCACAGATACGCAGTATTTT. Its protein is CASSLGRDRGTDTQYF.

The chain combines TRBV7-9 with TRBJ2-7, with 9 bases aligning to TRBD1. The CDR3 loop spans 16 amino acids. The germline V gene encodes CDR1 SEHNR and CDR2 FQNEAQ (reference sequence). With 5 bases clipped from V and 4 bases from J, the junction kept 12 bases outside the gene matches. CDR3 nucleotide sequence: TGTGCCAGCAGCCTACCACCGGGACAGGGCTTGTACGAGCAGTACTTC. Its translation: CASSLPPGQGLYEQYF.

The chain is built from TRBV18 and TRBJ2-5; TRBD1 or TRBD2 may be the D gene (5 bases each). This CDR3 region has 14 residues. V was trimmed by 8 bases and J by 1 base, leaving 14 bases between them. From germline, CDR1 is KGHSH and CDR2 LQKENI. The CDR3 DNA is TGTGCCAGCGGAATCCGGGACGGCCAAGAGACCCAGTACTTC. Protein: CASGIRDGQETQYF.

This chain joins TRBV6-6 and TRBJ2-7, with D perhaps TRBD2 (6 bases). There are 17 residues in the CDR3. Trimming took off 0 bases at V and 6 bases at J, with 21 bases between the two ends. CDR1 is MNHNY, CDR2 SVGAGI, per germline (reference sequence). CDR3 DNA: TGTGCCAGCAGTTACTCGAATCCAGAGGATTGGGGAGGCGAGCAGTACTTC. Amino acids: CASSYSNPEDWGGEQYF.

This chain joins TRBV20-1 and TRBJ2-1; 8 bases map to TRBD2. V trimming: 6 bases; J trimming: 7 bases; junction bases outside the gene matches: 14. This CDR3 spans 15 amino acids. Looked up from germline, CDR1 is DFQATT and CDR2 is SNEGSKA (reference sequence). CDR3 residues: CSAPFGGGQRNEQFF. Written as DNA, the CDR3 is TGCAGTGCCCCATTCGGGGGGGGGCAGCGAAATGAGCAGTTCTTC.

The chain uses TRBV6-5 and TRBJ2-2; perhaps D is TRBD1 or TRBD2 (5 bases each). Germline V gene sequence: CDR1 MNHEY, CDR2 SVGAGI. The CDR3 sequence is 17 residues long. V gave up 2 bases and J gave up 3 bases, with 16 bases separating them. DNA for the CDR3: TGTGCCAGCAGTTACGTCGGGGCCCGGTTGGACACCGGGGAGCTGTTTTTT. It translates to CASSYVGARLDTGELFF.

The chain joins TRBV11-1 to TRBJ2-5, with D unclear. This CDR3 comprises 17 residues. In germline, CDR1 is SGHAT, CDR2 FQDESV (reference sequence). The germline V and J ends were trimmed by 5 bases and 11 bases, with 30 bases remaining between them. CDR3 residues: CASSPTRIGPLYNEQYF. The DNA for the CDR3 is TGTGCCAGCAGCCCCACGCGGATAGGGCCTCTTTACAATGAGCAGTACTTC.

The CDR3 protein is CAISPLGRVNTEAFF. The CDR3 coding sequence is TGTGCCATCTCCCCGTTGGGCAGGGTGAACACTGAAGCTTTCTTT. This chain uses TRBV12-3 or TRBV12-4 with TRBJ1-1, with a tentative D call TRBD1 (5 bases). Trimming cost V 10 bases and J 0 bases, with 18 bases left between them. The CDR3 totals 15 residues.

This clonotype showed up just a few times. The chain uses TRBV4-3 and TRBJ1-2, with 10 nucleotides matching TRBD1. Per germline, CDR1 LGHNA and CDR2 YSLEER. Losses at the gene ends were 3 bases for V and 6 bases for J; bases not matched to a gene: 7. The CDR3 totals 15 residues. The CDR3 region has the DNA TGCGCCAGCAGCCAGGCCCCCGGGACAGGGGATGGCTACACCTTC. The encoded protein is CASSQAPGTGDGYTF.

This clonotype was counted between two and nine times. Here the CDR3 reads CASRPGQLVGYTF. DNA for the CDR3: TGTGCCAGCAGACCCGGACAGCTGGTGGGCTACACCTTC. The rearrangement links TRBV12-3 or TRBV12-4 to TRBJ1-2; perhaps TRBD1 as D (6 bases). The germline V and J ends were trimmed by 6 bases and 8 bases, with 16 bases remaining between them. The CDR3 covers 13 residues.

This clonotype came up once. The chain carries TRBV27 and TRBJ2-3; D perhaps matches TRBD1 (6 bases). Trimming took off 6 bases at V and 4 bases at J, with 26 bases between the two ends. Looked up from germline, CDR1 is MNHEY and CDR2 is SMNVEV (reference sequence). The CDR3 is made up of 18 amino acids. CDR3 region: CASRGPRTAQKGSDTQYF. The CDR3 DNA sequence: TGTGCCAGCAGGGGACCCCGGACAGCCCAGAAAGGGTCAGATACGCAGTATTTT.

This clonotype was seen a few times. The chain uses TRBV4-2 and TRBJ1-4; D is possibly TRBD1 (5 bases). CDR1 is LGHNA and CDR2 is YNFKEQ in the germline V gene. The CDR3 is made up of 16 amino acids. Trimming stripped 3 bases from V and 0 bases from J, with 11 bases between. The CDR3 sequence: CASSQAGTATNEKLFF. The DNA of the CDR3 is TGTGCCAGCAGCCAGGCAGGGACCGCAACTAATGAAAAACTGTTTTTT.

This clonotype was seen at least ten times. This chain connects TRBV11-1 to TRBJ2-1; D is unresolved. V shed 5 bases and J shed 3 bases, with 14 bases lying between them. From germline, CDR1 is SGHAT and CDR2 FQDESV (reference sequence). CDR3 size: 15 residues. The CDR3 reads CASSPGRAGYNEQFF. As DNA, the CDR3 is TGTGCCAGCAGCCCGGGTCGGGCAGGCTACAATGAGCAGTTCTTC.

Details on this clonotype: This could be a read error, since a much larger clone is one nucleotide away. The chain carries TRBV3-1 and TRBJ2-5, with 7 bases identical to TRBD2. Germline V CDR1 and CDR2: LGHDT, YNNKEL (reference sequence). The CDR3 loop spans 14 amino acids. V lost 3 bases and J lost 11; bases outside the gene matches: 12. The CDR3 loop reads CASSHDGGRNEQYF. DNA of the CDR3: TGTGCCAGCAGCCACGACGGGGGGAGGAATGAGCAGTACTTC.

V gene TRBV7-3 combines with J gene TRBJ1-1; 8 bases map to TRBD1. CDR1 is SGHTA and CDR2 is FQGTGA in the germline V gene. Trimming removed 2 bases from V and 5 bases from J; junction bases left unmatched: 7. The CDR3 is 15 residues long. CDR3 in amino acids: CASSLQGADQTEAFF. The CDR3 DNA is TGTGCCAGCAGCTTACAGGGGGCTGACCAGACTGAAGCTTTCTTT.

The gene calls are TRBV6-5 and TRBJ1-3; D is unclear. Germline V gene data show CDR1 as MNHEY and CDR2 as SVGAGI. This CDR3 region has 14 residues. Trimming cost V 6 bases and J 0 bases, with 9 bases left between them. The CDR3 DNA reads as TGTGCCAGCAGGACGACCGGCTCTGGAAACACCATATATTTT. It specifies CASRTTGSGNTIYF.

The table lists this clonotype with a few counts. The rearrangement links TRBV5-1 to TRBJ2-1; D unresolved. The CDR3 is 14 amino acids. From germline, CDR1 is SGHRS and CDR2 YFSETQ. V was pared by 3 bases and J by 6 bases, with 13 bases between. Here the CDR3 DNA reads TGCGCCAGCAGCTCAATGGACGGCTCCAATGAGCAGTTCTTC. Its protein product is CASSSMDGSNEQFF.

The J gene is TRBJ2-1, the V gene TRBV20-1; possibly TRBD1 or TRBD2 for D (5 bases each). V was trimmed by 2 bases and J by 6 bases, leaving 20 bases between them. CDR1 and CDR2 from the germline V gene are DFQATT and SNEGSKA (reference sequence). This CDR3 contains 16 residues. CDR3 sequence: CSARFSWDRTINEQFF. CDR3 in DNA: TGCAGTGCTAGATTTAGTTGGGACCGCACTATCAATGAGCAGTTCTTC.

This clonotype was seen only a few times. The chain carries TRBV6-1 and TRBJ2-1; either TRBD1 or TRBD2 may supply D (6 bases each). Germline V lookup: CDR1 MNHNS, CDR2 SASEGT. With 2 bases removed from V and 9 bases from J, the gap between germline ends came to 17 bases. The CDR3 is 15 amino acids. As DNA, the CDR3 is TGTGCCAGCAGTGAATCCGGGGGCGCCCTCGGTGAGCAGTTCTTC. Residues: CASSESGGALGEQFF.

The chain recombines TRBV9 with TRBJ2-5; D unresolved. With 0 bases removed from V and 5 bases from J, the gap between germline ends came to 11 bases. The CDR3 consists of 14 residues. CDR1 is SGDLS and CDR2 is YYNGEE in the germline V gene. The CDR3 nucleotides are TGTGCCAGCAGCGTAGATGCCTTTGGGGAGACCCAGTACTTC. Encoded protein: CASSVDAFGETQYF. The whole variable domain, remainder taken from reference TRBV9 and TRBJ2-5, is DSGVTQTPKHLITATGQRVTLRCSPRSGDLSVYWYQQSLDQGLQFLIQYYNGEERAKGNILERFSAQQFPDLHSELNLSSLELGDSALYFCASSVDAFGETQYFGPGTRLLVL.

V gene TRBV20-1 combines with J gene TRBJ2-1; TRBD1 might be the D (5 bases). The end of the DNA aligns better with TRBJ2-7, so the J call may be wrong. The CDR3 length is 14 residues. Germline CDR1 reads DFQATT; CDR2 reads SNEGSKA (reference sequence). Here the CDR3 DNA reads TGCAGTGCTAGATTGGTGGGGCCTCTAGATGAGCAGTACTTC. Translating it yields CSARLVGPLDEQYF.